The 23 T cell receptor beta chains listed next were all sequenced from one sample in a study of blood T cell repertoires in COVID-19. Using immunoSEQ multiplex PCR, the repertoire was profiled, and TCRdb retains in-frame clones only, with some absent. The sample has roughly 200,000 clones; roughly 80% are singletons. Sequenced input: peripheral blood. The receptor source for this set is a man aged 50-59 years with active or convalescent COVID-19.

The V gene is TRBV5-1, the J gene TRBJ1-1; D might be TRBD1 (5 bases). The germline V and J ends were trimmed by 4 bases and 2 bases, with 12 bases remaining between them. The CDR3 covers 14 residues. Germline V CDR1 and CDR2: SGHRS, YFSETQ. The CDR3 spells CASSQGLLNTEAFF. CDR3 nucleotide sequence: TGCGCCAGCAGCCAGGGACTGCTCAACACTGAAGCTTTCTTT. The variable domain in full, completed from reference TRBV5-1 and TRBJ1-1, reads KAGVTQTPRYLIKTRGQQVTLSCSPISGHRSVSWYQQTPGQGLQFLFEYFSETQRNKGNFPGRFSGRQFSNSRSEMNVSTLELGDSALYLCASSQGLLNTEAFFGQGTRLTVV.

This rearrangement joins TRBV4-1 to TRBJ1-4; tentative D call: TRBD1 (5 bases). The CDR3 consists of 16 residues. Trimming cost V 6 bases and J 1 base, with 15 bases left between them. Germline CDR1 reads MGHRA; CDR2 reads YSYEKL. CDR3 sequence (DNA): TGCGCCAGCAGTCTGCCCCGGGGGGGAACTAATGAAAAACTGTTTTTT. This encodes CASSLPRGGTNEKLFF.

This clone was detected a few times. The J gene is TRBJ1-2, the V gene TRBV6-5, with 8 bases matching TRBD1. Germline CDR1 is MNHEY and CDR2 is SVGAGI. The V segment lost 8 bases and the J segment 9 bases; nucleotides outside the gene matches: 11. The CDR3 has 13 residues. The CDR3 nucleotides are TGTGCCAGCTCCCCGGACAGGGCCATCAGCTACACCTTC. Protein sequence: CASSPDRAISYTF.

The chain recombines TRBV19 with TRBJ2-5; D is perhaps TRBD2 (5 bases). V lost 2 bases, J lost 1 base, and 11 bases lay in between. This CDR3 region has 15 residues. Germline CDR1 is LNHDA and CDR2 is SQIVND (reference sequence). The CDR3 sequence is CASSIKLGLQETQYF. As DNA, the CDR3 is TGTGCCAGTAGTATAAAGTTAGGACTCCAAGAGACCCAGTACTTC.

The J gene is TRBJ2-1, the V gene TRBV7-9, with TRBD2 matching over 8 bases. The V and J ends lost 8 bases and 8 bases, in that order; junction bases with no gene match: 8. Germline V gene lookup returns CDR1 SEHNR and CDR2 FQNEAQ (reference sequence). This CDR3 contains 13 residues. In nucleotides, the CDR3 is TGTGCCAGCGGGACTAGTGGGTGGGATGAGCAGTTCTTC. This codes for CASGTSGWDEQFF.

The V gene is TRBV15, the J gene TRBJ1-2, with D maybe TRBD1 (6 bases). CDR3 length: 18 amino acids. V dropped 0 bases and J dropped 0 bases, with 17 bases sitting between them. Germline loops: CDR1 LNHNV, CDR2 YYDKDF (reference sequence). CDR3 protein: CATSRDTGQYLTNYGYTF. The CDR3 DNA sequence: TGTGCCACCAGCAGAGATACAGGACAGTATCTTACTAACTATGGCTACACCTTC.

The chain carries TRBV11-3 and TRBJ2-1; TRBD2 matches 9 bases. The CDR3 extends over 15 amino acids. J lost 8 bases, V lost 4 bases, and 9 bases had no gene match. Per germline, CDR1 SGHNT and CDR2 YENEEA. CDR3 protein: CASSYRRGGGDEQFF. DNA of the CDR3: TGTGCCAGCAGCTACAGGCGGGGGGGCGGGGATGAGCAGTTCTTC. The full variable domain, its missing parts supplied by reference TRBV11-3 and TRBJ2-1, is EAGVVQSPRYKIIEKKQPVAFWCNPISGHNTLYWYLQNLGQGPELLIRYENEEAVDDSQLPKDRFSAERLKGVDSTLKIQPAELGDSAVYLCASSYRRGGGDEQFFGPGTRLTVL.

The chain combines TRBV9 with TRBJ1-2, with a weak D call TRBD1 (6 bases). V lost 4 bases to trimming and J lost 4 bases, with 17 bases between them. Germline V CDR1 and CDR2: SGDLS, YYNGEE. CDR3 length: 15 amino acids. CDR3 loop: CASSKSQGFPYGYTF. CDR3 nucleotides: TGTGCCAGCAGCAAATCTCAGGGGTTTCCCTATGGCTACACCTTC.

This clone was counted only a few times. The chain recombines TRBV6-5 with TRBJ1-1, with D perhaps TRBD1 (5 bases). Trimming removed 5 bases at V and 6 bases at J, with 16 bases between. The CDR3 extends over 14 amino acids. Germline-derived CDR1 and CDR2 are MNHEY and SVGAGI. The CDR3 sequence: CASSPLWGDPEAFF. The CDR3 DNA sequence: TGTGCCAGCAGTCCCCTTTGGGGGGACCCTGAAGCTTTCTTT.

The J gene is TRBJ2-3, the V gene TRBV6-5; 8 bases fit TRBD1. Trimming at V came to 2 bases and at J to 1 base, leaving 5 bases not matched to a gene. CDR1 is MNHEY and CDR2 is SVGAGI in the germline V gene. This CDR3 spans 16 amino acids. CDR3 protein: CASSYDLDRGTDTQYF. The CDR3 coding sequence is TGTGCCAGCAGTTACGATCTGGACAGGGGCACAGATACGCAGTATTTT.

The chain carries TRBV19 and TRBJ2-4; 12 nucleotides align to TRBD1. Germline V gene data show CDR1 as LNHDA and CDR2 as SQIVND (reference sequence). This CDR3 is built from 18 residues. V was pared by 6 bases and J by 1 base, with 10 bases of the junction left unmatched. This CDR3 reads CASRPGTGGLAAKNIQYF. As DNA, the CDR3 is TGTGCCAGTAGACCCGGGACAGGGGGCCTAGCGGCCAAAAACATTCAGTACTTC.

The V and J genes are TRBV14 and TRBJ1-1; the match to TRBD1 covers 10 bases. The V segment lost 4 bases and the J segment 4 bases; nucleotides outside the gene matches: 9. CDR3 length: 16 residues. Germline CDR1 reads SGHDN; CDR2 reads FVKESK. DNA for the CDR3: TGTGCCAGCAGCCTACGGACAGGGGGTGCGGGCACTGAAGCTTTCTTT. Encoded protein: CASSLRTGGAGTEAFF.

The CDR3 DNA is TGTGCCAGCATATCCCCTACGCACCTCTATGGCTACACCTTC. Its protein product is CASISPTHLYGYTF. The chain recombines TRBV6-5 with TRBJ1-2; unclear D gene. The CDR3 is 14 amino acids. The V gene's germline CDR1 is MNHEY and CDR2 SVGAGI. Trimming removed 7 bases at V and 4 bases at J, with 16 bases between.

The CDR3 region has the DNA TGCGCCAGCAGCCAAGTTGGGACAGGGTCCTACAATGAGCAGTTCTTC. It is translated as CASSQVGTGSYNEQFF. The gene calls are TRBV4-1 and TRBJ2-1; TRBD1 matches 9 bases. Germline V gene sequence: CDR1 MGHRA, CDR2 YSYEKL. The CDR3 length is 16 residues. After removal of 1 base from V and 1 base from J, the junction contained 2 bases not matched to a gene.

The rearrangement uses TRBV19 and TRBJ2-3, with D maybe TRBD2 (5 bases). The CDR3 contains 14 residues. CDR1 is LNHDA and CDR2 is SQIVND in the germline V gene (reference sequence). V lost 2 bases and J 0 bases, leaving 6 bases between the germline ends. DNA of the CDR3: TGTGCCAGTAGTATACGACTAAGCACAGATACGCAGTATTTT. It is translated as CASSIRLSTDTQYF.

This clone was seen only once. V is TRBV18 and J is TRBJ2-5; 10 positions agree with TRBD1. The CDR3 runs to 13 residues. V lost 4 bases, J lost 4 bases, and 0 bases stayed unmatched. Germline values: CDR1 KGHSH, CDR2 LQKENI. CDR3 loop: CASSRDRGETQYF. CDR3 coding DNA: TGTGCCAGCTCACGGGACAGGGGAGAGACCCAGTACTTC.

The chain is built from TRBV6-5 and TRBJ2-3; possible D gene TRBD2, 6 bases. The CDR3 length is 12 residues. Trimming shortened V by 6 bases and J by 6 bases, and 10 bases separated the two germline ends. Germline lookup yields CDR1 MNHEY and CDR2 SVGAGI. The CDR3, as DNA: TGTGCCAGCAGGGGGACTTCCGATACGCAGTATTTT. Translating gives CASRGTSDTQYF.

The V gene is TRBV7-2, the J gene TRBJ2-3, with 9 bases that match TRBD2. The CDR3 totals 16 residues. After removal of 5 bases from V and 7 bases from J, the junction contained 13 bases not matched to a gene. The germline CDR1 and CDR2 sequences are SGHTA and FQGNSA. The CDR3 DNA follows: TGTGCCAGCAGCAAGGGGACTCCGCGGGGGGGGAATACGCAGTATTTT. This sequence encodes CASSKGTPRGGNTQYF.

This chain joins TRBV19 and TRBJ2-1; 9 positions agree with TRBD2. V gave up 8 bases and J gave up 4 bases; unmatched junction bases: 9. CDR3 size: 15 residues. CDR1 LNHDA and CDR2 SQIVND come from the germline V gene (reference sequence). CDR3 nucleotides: TGTGCCAGTTTATCTACGGCGGGGGGGTACAATGAGCAGTTCTTC. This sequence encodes CASLSTAGGYNEQFF.

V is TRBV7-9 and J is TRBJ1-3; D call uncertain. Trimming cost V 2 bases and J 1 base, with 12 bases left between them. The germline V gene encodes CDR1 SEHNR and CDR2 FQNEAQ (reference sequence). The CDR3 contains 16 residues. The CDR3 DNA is TGTGCCAGCAGCTTATTACGCGACGGGTCTGGAAACACCATATATTTT. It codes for CASSLLRDGSGNTIYF.

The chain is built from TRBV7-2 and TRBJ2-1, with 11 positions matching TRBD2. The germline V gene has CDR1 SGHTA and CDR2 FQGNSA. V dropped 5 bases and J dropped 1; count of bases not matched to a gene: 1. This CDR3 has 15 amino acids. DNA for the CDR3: TGTGCCAGCAGCCCTAGCGGGGGGTCCTACAATGAGCAGTTCTTC. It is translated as CASSPSGGSYNEQFF.

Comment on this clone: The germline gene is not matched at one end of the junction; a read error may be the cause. The CDR3 here is CAGRTSGGVNEQFF. Written as DNA, the CDR3 is TGTGCCGGGAGGACTAGCGGGGGGGTAAATGAGCAGTTCTTC. The rearrangement uses TRBV30 and TRBJ2-1; 15 positions agree with TRBD2. The CDR3 is 14 residues long. From germline, CDR1 is GTSNPN and CDR2 SVGIG (reference sequence). The whole variable domain, filled in from reference TRBV30 and TRBJ2-1, reads SQTIHQWPATLVQPVGSPLSLECTVEGTSNPNLYWYRQAAGRGLQLLFYSVGIGQISSEVPQNLSASRPQDRQFILSSKKLLLSDSGFYLCAGRTSGGVNEQFFGPGTRLTVL.

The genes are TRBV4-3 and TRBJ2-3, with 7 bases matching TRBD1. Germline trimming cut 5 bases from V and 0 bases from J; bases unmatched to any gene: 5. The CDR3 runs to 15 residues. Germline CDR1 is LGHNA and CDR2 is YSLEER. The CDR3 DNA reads TGCGCCAGCAGCGAGTCGGACAGGAGCACAGATACGCAGTATTTT. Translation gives CASSESDRSTDTQYF.